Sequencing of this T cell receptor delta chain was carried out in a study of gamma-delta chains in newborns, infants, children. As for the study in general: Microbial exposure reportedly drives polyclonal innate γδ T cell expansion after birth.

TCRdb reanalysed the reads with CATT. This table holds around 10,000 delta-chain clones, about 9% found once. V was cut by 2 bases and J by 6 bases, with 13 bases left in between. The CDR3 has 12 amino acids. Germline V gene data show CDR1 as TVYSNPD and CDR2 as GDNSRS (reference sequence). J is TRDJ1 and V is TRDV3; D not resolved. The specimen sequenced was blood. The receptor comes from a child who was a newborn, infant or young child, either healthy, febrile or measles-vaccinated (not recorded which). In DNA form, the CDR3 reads TGTGCCTTTTCGGGCCCGGGCAATAAACTCATCTTT. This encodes CAFSGPGNKLIF.